What follows are 21 T cell receptor beta chains derived from one specimen sequenced in a study of blood T cell repertoires in COVID-19. Repertoires were generated with immunoSEQ multiplex PCR, while TCRdb's copy carries only in-frame clones and drops some. The sample records some 110,000 clones, approximately 82% being singletons. The sequenced sample consisted of peripheral blood. These receptor sequences come from a woman of 80 years or more with acute or convalescent COVID-19.

This sequence joins TRBV29-1 and TRBJ1-2; D might be TRBD1 (5 bases). Deletions cut 3 bases from V and 4 bases from J, with 15 bases between. This CDR3 comprises 14 residues. From germline, CDR1 is SQVTM and CDR2 ANQGSEA. Here the CDR3 DNA reads TGCAGCGTTGATAATCAGGGTTATAGCTATGGCTACACCTTC. Protein product: CSVDNQGYSYGYTF. The complete variable domain, with remaining parts taken from reference TRBV29-1 and TRBJ1-2, reads SAVISQKPSRDICQRGTSLTIQCQVDSQVTMMFWYRQQPGQSLTLIATANQGSEATYESGFVIDKFPISRPNLTFSTLTVSNMSPEDSSIYLCSVDNQGYSYGYTFGSGTRLTVV.

This clone was found a few times. This rearrangement joins TRBV4-1 to TRBJ2-1; 12 positions agree with TRBD2. J gave up 3 bases and V 4 bases, and 1 base lay outside the gene matches. CDR3 size: 15 residues. Looked up from germline, CDR1 is MGHRA and CDR2 is YSYEKL. In DNA form, the CDR3 reads TGCGCCAGCAGCCCGACTAGCGGGAGCTACAATGAGCAGTTCTTC. Its translation is CASSPTSGSYNEQFF.

The chain links TRBV7-6 to TRBJ2-1; unclear D gene. V was trimmed by 2 bases and J by 8 bases, leaving 4 bases between them. CDR1 is SGHVS and CDR2 is FNYEAQ in the germline V gene. CDR3 length: 11 residues. The DNA of the CDR3 is TGTGCCAGCAGCTTATTAGATGAGCAGTTCTTC. Its translation: CASSLLDEQFF.

The count of this clone is one. The chain uses TRBV5-1 and TRBJ2-1, with 7 bases that match TRBD1. Germline CDR1 SGHRS, CDR2 YFSETQ. The CDR3 is 15 amino acids. With 4 bases clipped from V and 5 bases from J, the junction kept 9 bases outside the gene matches. CDR3 region: CASSQSGTVNNEQFF. Written as DNA, the CDR3 is TGCGCCAGCAGCCAGAGTGGGACAGTCAACAATGAGCAGTTCTTC.

The V and J genes are TRBV6-5 and TRBJ2-6; no definite D call. The CDR3 is 13 residues long. With 5 bases removed from V and 1 base from J, the gap between germline ends came to 3 bases. The V gene's germline CDR1 is MNHEY and CDR2 SVGAGI. Here the CDR3 reads CASSRSGANVLTF. Written as DNA, the CDR3 is TGTGCCAGCAGTCGTTCTGGGGCCAACGTCCTGACTTTC.

This clone was counted only a few times. The chain joins TRBV10-1 to TRBJ2-5; 12 bases agree with TRBD1. The germline gives CDR1 WNHNN, CDR2 SYGVQD (reference sequence). The junction had 7 bases not matched to a gene; V was cut back by 3 bases and J by 5 bases. CDR3 length: 16 residues. In nucleotides, the CDR3 is TGCGCCAGCAGTGACTCCGGGACAGGGGGCTTCGAGACCCAGTACTTC. It translates to CASSDSGTGGFETQYF.

The count of this clone is one. V is TRBV28 and J is TRBJ2-1; TRBD2 matches 8 bases. The germline CDR1 and CDR2 sequences are MDHEN and SYDVKM. V was clipped by 7 bases and J by 8 bases; unmatched bases: 7. The length of the CDR3 is 13 residues. CDR3: CASTSGGRYEQFF. The CDR3 DNA reads TGTGCCAGCACCTCTGGCGGGAGGTATGAGCAGTTCTTC.

V usage is TRBV29-1 and J usage is TRBJ1-2; D not resolved. The CDR3 covers 14 residues. Germline V lookup: CDR1 SQVTM, CDR2 ANQGSEA. V lost 2 bases to trimming and J lost 7 bases, with 17 bases between them. The CDR3 DNA follows: TGCAGCGTTGAAAATCTGGGCGGGTCTCGTGGCTACACCTTC. It is translated as CSVENLGGSRGYTF.

The rearrangement links TRBV24-1 to TRBJ1-2; TRBD1 is a possible D gene (6 bases). The CDR3 contains 12 residues. Germline lookup yields CDR1 KGHDR and CDR2 SFDVKD. Trimming removed 9 bases from V and 7 bases from J, with 14 bases in between. The CDR3 region is CATLGGPGGYTF. The CDR3 coding sequence is TGTGCCACCCTAGGGGGTCCCGGTGGCTACACCTTC.

This clone was counted once. The CDR3 sequence: CASGQGLSYEQYF. The CDR3 DNA reads TGTGCCAGTGGACAGGGACTCTCCTACGAGCAGTACTTC. The chain recombines TRBV6-5 with TRBJ2-7; 8 bases match TRBD1. V was clipped by 9 bases and J by 0 bases; unmatched bases: 4. Germline lookup yields CDR1 MNHEY and CDR2 SVGAGI. The CDR3 consists of 13 residues.

The chain employs TRBV25-1 and TRBJ1-2; D may be TRBD1 (6 bases). The CDR3 contains 14 residues. Trimming removed 1 base from V and 1 base from J, with 7 bases in between. Germline CDR1 MGHDK, CDR2 SYGVNS. The DNA for the CDR3 is TGTGCCAGCAGTGAATTACAGGGTAACTATGGCTACACCTTC. As protein: CASSELQGNYGYTF.

The V gene is TRBV9, the J gene TRBJ2-6, with TRBD1 identical over 11 bases. Looked up from germline, CDR1 is SGDLS and CDR2 is YYNGEE. J gave up 0 bases and V 4 bases, and 6 bases lay outside the gene matches. The CDR3 spans 18 residues. DNA for the CDR3: TGTGCCAGCAGCTCAAGGACAGGGGGCGCCTCTGGGGCCAACGTCCTGACTTTC. Translated: CASSSRTGGASGANVLTF.

The rearrangement uses TRBV4-3 and TRBJ2-1; D is unresolved. From germline, CDR1 is LGHNA and CDR2 YSLEER. Trimming left V 0 bases short and J 0 bases short, with 9 bases between. The CDR3 totals 16 residues. This CDR3 reads CASSQDKWSSYNEQFF. CDR3 DNA sequence: TGCGCCAGCAGCCAAGATAAATGGAGCTCCTACAATGAGCAGTTCTTC.

The CDR3 DNA follows: TGTGCCAGCAGCAAGGGTAGCGGGTCCTCCTACGAGCAGTACTTC. Its protein product is CASSKGSGSSYEQYF. The V and J genes are TRBV3-1 (or the pseudogene TRBV3-2) and TRBJ2-7; 7 nucleotides match TRBD2. J was trimmed by 0 bases and V by 5 bases; bases with no gene match: 7. Germline lookup yields CDR1 LGHDT and CDR2 YNNKEL (reference sequence). The CDR3 totals 15 residues.

In its sample, this clone was seen once. This chain uses TRBV24-1 with TRBJ2-1, with 9 bases identical to TRBD1. The CDR3 runs to 15 residues. J lost 6 bases, V lost 7 bases, and 9 bases had no gene match. Germline CDR1 is KGHDR and CDR2 is SFDVKD. CDR3 sequence reads: CATRGTGRGSNEQFF. In DNA, the CDR3 is TGTGCCACCAGGGGGACAGGGAGGGGTAGCAATGAGCAGTTCTTC.

The rearrangement joins TRBV5-1 to TRBJ1-1; tentatively, D is TRBD1 (5 bases). The CDR3 is made up of 13 amino acids. Germline V CDR1 and CDR2: SGHRS, YFSETQ. V was trimmed by 0 bases and J by 3 bases, leaving 6 bases between them. CDR3 residues: CASSLVQDTEAFF. Written as DNA, the CDR3 is TGCGCCAGCAGCTTGGTACAGGACACTGAAGCTTTCTTT.

CDR3 loop: CASSYSEASEAFF. In nucleotides, the CDR3 is TGTGCCAGCAGTTACTCAGAGGCATCTGAAGCTTTCTTT. The V gene is TRBV6-6, the J gene TRBJ1-1, with no clear D. Trimming took 0 bases from V and 6 from J, leaving 8 bases between them. Germline CDR1 MNHNY, CDR2 SVGAGI (reference sequence). CDR3 length equals 13 residues.

This rearrangement joins TRBV7-2 to TRBJ2-3; 7 bases align to TRBD2. From germline, CDR1 is SGHTA and CDR2 FQGNSA. Trimming cost V 5 bases and J 2 bases; bases outside gene matches: 7. CDR3 size: 15 residues. CDR3 loop: CASSTLAALTDTQYF. CDR3 sequence (DNA): TGTGCCAGCAGCACTCTAGCGGCACTCACAGATACGCAGTATTTT.

The J gene is TRBJ1-4, the V gene TRBV21-1; the table assigns TRBD1, which was not confirmed against the DNA. TRBV21-1 is deemed a pseudogene. There are 14 residues in the CDR3. DNA for the CDR3: TGTGCCAGCAGCAAAGGGCCAGGGGTTGAAAAACTGTTTTTT. Its translation: CASSKGPGVEKLFF.

V usage is TRBV19 and J usage is TRBJ2-3; TRBD2 is a possible D gene (5 bases). V lost 5 bases to trimming and J lost 0 bases, with 9 bases between them. Germline assignment: CDR1 LNHDA and CDR2 SQIVND (reference sequence). The CDR3 runs 14 residues. The CDR3 region is CASSPRGSTDTQYF. In DNA, the CDR3 is TGTGCCAGTAGTCCCCGGGGTAGCACAGATACGCAGTATTTT.

This chain links TRBV5-8 with TRBJ2-7, with 13 bases matching TRBD2. CDR3 size: 15 residues. CDR1 is SGHTS, CDR2 YDEGEE, per germline. V shed 5 bases and J 3 bases; nucleotides not matched to a gene: 5. The CDR3 sequence is CASRRGLAGVYEQYF. The CDR3 bases are TGTGCCAGCAGGAGAGGACTAGCGGGAGTCTACGAGCAGTACTTC.